Shown below are 22 T cell receptor beta chains from a single sample sequenced in a study of cytomegalovirus exposure and HLA in healthy donors. The primer mix had 60 Vbeta and 13 Jbeta primers. The method was immunoSEQ multiplex PCR; TCRdb's version includes in-frame clones alone and lacks a portion of them. The data contain roughly 100,000 clones, around 75% of them singletons. The sample was PBMCs. These receptors were collected from a man between 18 and 29 years old in good health and CMV-seropositive.

This clone was counted once. The V and J genes are TRBV2 and TRBJ1-2, with D uncertain. Looked up from germline, CDR1 is SNHLY and CDR2 is FYNNEI. Trimming left V 7 bases short and J 4 bases short, with 10 bases between. The CDR3 length is 12 residues. DNA of the CDR3: TGTGCCAGCATGGGAGCGGTCTATGGCTACACCTTC. Translating gives CASMGAVYGYTF. Variable domain in full (rest from reference TRBV2 and TRBJ1-2): EPEVTQTPSHQVTQMGQEVILRCVPISNHLYFYWYRQILGQKVEFLVSFYNNEISEKSEIFDDQFSVERPDGSNFTLKIRSTKLEDSAMYFCASMGAVYGYTFGSGTRLTVV.

This clone was picked up a small number of times. The V call is TRBV19, the J call TRBJ2-7, with TRBD1 as a possible D gene (5 bases). V was shortened by 1 base and J by 4 bases, with 8 bases between the two germline ends. The germline V gene has CDR1 LNHDA and CDR2 SQIVND (reference sequence). The CDR3 has 13 residues. The CDR3 nucleotides are TGTGCCAGTAGTATAGCCAGGGATTACGAGCAGTACTTC. This sequence encodes CASSIARDYEQYF.

The chain couples TRBV19 to TRBJ1-1; D is unresolved. The ends were cut back, 5 bases at V and 1 base at J, with 17 bases in the middle. The CDR3 extends over 16 amino acids. Germline V lookup: CDR1 LNHDA, CDR2 SQIVND (reference sequence). The DNA for the CDR3 is TGTGCCAGTAGTTCCGGAGCCGGAACCCAGAACACTGAAGCTTTCTTT. Translation gives CASSSGAGTQNTEAFF.

The chain recombines TRBV6-1 with TRBJ1-1; D is perhaps TRBD1 (6 bases). Per the germline V gene, CDR1 is MNHNS and CDR2 is SASEGT. CDR3 size: 13 residues. The germline V and J ends were trimmed by 4 bases and 7 bases, with 13 bases remaining between them. The CDR3 sequence: CASSVAEGGEAFF. The CDR3 DNA reads TGTGCCAGCAGTGTCGCGGAAGGGGGTGAAGCTTTCTTT.

The chain has TRBV7-9 and TRBJ2-7, with D possibly matching TRBD2 (5 bases). V lost 3 bases and J 0 bases, leaving 12 bases between the germline ends. The CDR3 is 15 amino acids. Germline CDR1 reads SEHNR; CDR2 reads FQNEAQ (reference sequence). CDR3 residues: CASSLGFGNSYEQYF. Written as DNA, the CDR3 is TGTGCCAGCAGCTTGGGCTTCGGGAACTCCTACGAGCAGTACTTC. The variable domain in full, completed from reference TRBV7-9 and TRBJ2-7, reads DTGVSQNPRHKITKRGQNVTFRCDPISEHNRLYWYRQTLGQGPEFLTYFQNEAQLEKSRLLSDRFSAERPKGSFSTLEIQRTEQGDSAMYLCASSLGFGNSYEQYFGPGTRLTVT.

This clone was counted a few times. This chain uses TRBV5-8 with TRBJ1-4, with a tentative D call TRBD1 (5 bases). Germline CDR1 SGHTS, CDR2 YDEGEE. V lost 2 bases and J lost 6, with 11 bases in between. The CDR3 sequence is 14 residues long. For the CDR3, the DNA is TGTGCCAGCAGCTTTGGGAGGGGTTATGAAAAACTGTTTTTT. It yields the protein CASSFGRGYEKLFF.

The genes are TRBV29-1 and TRBJ2-3; D gene ambiguous. The CDR3 is 12 amino acids. Germline assignment: CDR1 SQVTM and CDR2 ANQGSEA. V lost 2 bases and J 5 bases, leaving 8 bases between the germline ends. CDR3 region: CSVETGGDTQYF. The CDR3, as DNA: TGCAGCGTTGAAACCGGCGGAGATACGCAGTATTTT.

The chain uses TRBV27 and TRBJ2-3; 8 bases are shared with TRBD2. This CDR3 has 17 residues. V lost 6 bases and J lost 2; bases outside the gene matches: 13. Germline-derived CDR1 and CDR2 are MNHEY and SMNVEV (reference sequence). DNA for the CDR3: TGTGCCAGCAGCCAATTTCTGGCGGGGGGCACCACAGATACGCAGTATTTT. Translation: CASSQFLAGGTTDTQYF.

The chain carries TRBV15 and TRBJ2-2, with D unclear. V lost 1 base to trimming and J lost 4 bases, with 19 bases between them. CDR3 size: 18 residues. The germline gives CDR1 LNHNV, CDR2 YYDKDF (reference sequence). The CDR3 DNA sequence: TGTGCCACCAGCAGAGGTTCCTTAAGAGGTTACCCCACCGGGGAGCTGTTTTTT. This sequence encodes CATSRGSLRGYPTGELFF.

This clone was seen a single time. The chain combines TRBV19 with TRBJ1-2; D ambiguous. V was shortened by 2 bases and J by 7 bases, with 8 bases between the two germline ends. CDR1 and CDR2 from the germline V gene are LNHDA and SQIVND (reference sequence). The CDR3 consists of 12 residues. CDR3 amino acids: CASSILGGGYTF. The CDR3 DNA follows: TGTGCCAGTAGTATATTGGGAGGTGGCTACACCTTC. The whole variable domain, remainder taken from reference TRBV19 and TRBJ1-2, is DGGITQSPKYLFRKEGQNVTLSCEQNLNHDAMYWYRQDPGQGLRLIYYSQIVNDFQKGDIAEGYSVSREKKESFPLTVTSAQKNPTAFYLCASSILGGGYTFGSGTRLTVV.

The V gene is TRBV28, the J gene TRBJ2-5; 7 bases agree with TRBD1. The ends lost 6 bases at V and 2 bases at J; junction bases unmatched: 3. There are 13 residues in the CDR3. Germline CDR1 is MDHEN and CDR2 is SYDVKM. DNA for the CDR3: TGTGCCAGCAGCTTGGGACAGCAAGAGACCCAGTACTTC. Protein product: CASSLGQQETQYF.

The chain couples TRBV11-2 to TRBJ2-2; the match to TRBD1 covers 9 bases. The CDR3 extends over 14 amino acids. Germline CDR1 reads SGHAT; CDR2 reads FQNNGV. The V and J ends lost 5 bases and 6 bases, in that order; junction bases with no gene match: 4. CDR3 protein: CASSLTGGAGELFF. CDR3 nucleotide sequence: TGTGCCAGCAGCCTCACAGGGGGCGCCGGGGAGCTGTTTTTT.

Note on this clone: The sample has other DNA sequences that encode this CDR3 too. This chain joins TRBV19 and TRBJ1-5; TRBD1 is a possible D gene (6 bases). Trimming removed 3 bases at V and 4 bases at J, with 13 bases between. CDR3 length equals 15 residues. Germline loops: CDR1 LNHDA, CDR2 SQIVND (reference sequence). CDR3 sequence: CASSIPRGRNQPQHF. The CDR3 region has the DNA TGTGCCAGTAGTATTCCCAGGGGACGTAATCAGCCCCAGCATTTT.

The rearrangement uses TRBV5-1 and TRBJ2-2; 7 bases are shared with TRBD2. The CDR3 spans 16 residues. The junction had 2 bases not matched to a gene; V was cut back by 0 bases and J by 0 bases. Germline lookup yields CDR1 SGHRS and CDR2 YFSETQ. The CDR3 DNA reads as TGCGCCAGCAGCTTGGACCTAGCGGCGAACACCGGGGAGCTGTTTTTT. This encodes CASSLDLAANTGELFF.

In its sample, this clone was seen once. This rearrangement joins TRBV5-6 to TRBJ1-1; D unresolved. CDR1 is SGHDT, CDR2 YYEEEE, per germline. The CDR3 has 12 amino acids. V gave up 4 bases and J gave up 0 bases, with 4 bases separating them. The CDR3 is CASSLMNTEAFF. The CDR3 region has the DNA TGTGCCAGCAGCCTAATGAACACTGAAGCTTTCTTT.

The J gene is TRBJ1-1, the V gene TRBV27; D might be TRBD1 (6 bases). The CDR3 is made up of 17 amino acids. Germline CDR1 MNHEY, CDR2 SMNVEV (reference sequence). V lost 6 bases and J 0 bases, leaving 20 bases between the germline ends. CDR3 region: CASSPIFGGRLNTEAFF. The CDR3 DNA reads as TGTGCCAGCAGCCCGATTTTTGGGGGCAGACTGAACACTGAAGCTTTCTTT.

As to this clone: Mismatch with germline at one junction end may stem from a read error. The chain combines TRBV6-7 with TRBJ1-1, with unresolved D. TRBV6-7 is known as an ORF, though its function is uncertain. This CDR3 spans 17 amino acids. In DNA form, the CDR3 reads TGTGCCAGCAGTAACTCTACACCGCGGGCCAGGAACACTGAAGCTTTCTTT. It encodes CASSNSTPRARNTEAFF.

V usage is TRBV25-1 and J usage is TRBJ1-3; 11 bases line up with TRBD1. CDR1 is MGHDK, CDR2 SYGVNS, per germline. Losses at the gene ends were 4 bases for V and 2 bases for J; bases not matched to a gene: 4. The CDR3 is made up of 16 amino acids. The CDR3: CASSARDRGAGNTIYF. In DNA, the CDR3 is TGTGCCAGCAGTGCTAGGGACAGGGGGGCTGGAAACACCATATATTTT.

This clone was found a few times. The chain couples TRBV28 to TRBJ1-5, with D perhaps matching TRBD1 (6 bases). Trimming removed 7 bases from V and 5 bases from J, with 12 bases in between. CDR1 and CDR2 from the germline V gene are MDHEN and SYDVKM. This CDR3 spans 13 amino acids. This CDR3 reads CASILQGYQPQHF. The CDR3 region has the DNA TGTGCCAGCATCCTACAGGGCTATCAGCCCCAGCATTTT.

The rearrangement uses TRBV5-1 and TRBJ2-2; 9 bases line up with TRBD1. There are 16 residues in the CDR3. Trimming removed 4 bases from V and 2 bases from J; junction bases left unmatched: 6. Germline V gene data show CDR1 as SGHRS and CDR2 as YFSETQ. CDR3 in DNA: TGCGCCAGCAGCCCGGGACAGGGAAGTAACACCGGGGAGCTGTTTTTT. The encoded protein is CASSPGQGSNTGELFF. The complete variable domain, with remaining parts taken from reference TRBV5-1 and TRBJ2-2, reads KAGVTQTPRYLIKTRGQQVTLSCSPISGHRSVSWYQQTPGQGLQFLFEYFSETQRNKGNFPGRFSGRQFSNSRSEMNVSTLELGDSALYLCASSPGQGSNTGELFFGEGSRLTVL.

The chain links TRBV6-1 to TRBJ1-4; 8 nucleotides match TRBD1. The CDR3 loop spans 16 amino acids. In germline, CDR1 is MNHNS, CDR2 SASEGT. Losses at the gene ends were 0 bases for V and 9 bases for J; bases not matched to a gene: 9. The CDR3 here is CASSEAWTGTKKKLFF. CDR3 nucleotides: TGTGCCAGCAGTGAAGCTTGGACAGGGACGAAGAAAAAACTGTTTTTT.

The gene calls are TRBV7-9 and TRBJ1-2; 9 nucleotides line up with TRBD1. The CDR3 is 16 amino acids. V lost 1 base and J lost 2; bases outside the gene matches: 5. CDR1 and CDR2 (germline): SEHNR, FQNEAQ (reference sequence). The CDR3 region has the DNA TGTGCCAGCAGCTTAGTGGGAGGACAGGGGAACTATGGCTACACCTTC. It specifies CASSLVGGQGNYGYTF.